The 20 T cell receptor beta chains given below trace back to one sample, sequenced in a study of blood T cell repertoires in COVID-19. Some clones are missing from TCRdb's copy, which holds only in-frame ones; the method was immunoSEQ multiplex PCR. The profile covers a few hundred thousand clones, with just over 90% appearing a single time and about 0.83% taken by the ten largest. Sequencing used PBMCs or T cells enriched from blood (not recorded which). The receptors derive from a woman between 40 and 50 years old who had been exposed to COVID-19.

The chain is built from TRBV19 and TRBJ2-1, with no clear D. Germline V gene sequence: CDR1 LNHDA, CDR2 SQIVND (reference sequence). The CDR3 is made up of 11 amino acids. Between the trimmed V and J ends, which lost 3 bases and 10 bases, there was a span of 7 bases. CDR3 DNA sequence: TGTGCCAGTAGTATTCGAGGAGAGCAGTTCTTC. This gives the protein CASSIRGEQFF.

V is TRBV15 and J is TRBJ2-5, with a tentative D call TRBD2 (5 bases). CDR1 is LNHNV and CDR2 is YYDKDF in the germline V gene (reference sequence). CDR3 length equals 14 residues. V lost 3 bases and J lost 4, with 12 bases in between. The CDR3 loop is CATSRDGVVETQYF. CDR3 sequence (DNA): TGTGCCACCAGCAGGGACGGGGTGGTAGAGACCCAGTACTTC.

The V gene is TRBV11-1, the J gene TRBJ2-7; 11 nucleotides line up with TRBD2. The CDR3 consists of 15 residues. The V segment lost 5 bases and the J segment 6 bases; nucleotides outside the gene matches: 9. The germline CDR1 and CDR2 sequences are SGHAT and FQDESV (reference sequence). The CDR3 DNA reads TGTGCCAGCAGCCCAGGTAGCGGGGGGGTGTTCGAGCAGTACTTC. This gives the protein CASSPGSGGVFEQYF.

The rearrangement links TRBV7-2 to TRBJ2-7, with 9 bases lining up with TRBD1. This CDR3 region has 17 residues. V dropped 0 bases and J dropped 0; count of bases not matched to a gene: 6. The V gene's germline CDR1 is SGHTA and CDR2 FQGNSA. As DNA, the CDR3 is TGTGCCAGCAGCTTAGCCACCGGGACAGGGAGCTCCTACGAGCAGTACTTC. Its protein is CASSLATGTGSSYEQYF.

The genes are TRBV6-5 and TRBJ1-5; the match to TRBD1 covers 7 bases. The V gene end was trimmed by 4 bases and the J gene end by 4 bases; junction bases not matched to a gene: 7. Germline-derived CDR1 and CDR2 are MNHEY and SVGAGI. The CDR3 covers 15 residues. The DNA of the CDR3 is TGTGCCAGCAGTTTCCTTCAGGGGGTAAATCAGCCCCAGCATTTT. Its translation is CASSFLQGVNQPQHF.

The rearrangement links TRBV30 to TRBJ1-3, with D possibly being TRBD1 (6 bases). The V and J ends lost 8 bases and 2 bases respectively, with 10 bases between them. Germline CDR1 reads GTSNPN; CDR2 reads SVGIG (reference sequence). The length of the CDR3 is 12 residues. CDR3 sequence reads: CAGDRTGNTIYF. The CDR3 DNA reads TGTGCCGGTGACAGGACTGGAAACACCATATATTTT.

The chain couples TRBV30 to TRBJ1-3; 9 nucleotides align to TRBD1. Germline-derived CDR1 and CDR2 are GTSNPN and SVGIG (reference sequence). CDR3 length: 16 amino acids. With V trimmed by 2 bases and J by 4 bases, 9 bases remained unmatched. Written as DNA, the CDR3 is TGTGCCTGGAGTAGACGTGGGACAGGGTACGGAAACACCATATATTTT. Its translation: CAWSRRGTGYGNTIYF.

The V and J genes are TRBV15 and TRBJ2-2; 13 bases align to TRBD2. The CDR3 sequence is 18 residues long. V trimming: 2 bases; J trimming: 7 bases; junction bases outside the gene matches: 10. Germline V gene lookup returns CDR1 LNHNV and CDR2 YYDKDF (reference sequence). CDR3 sequence reads: CATSRLKTSGRAGGELFF. In DNA, the CDR3 is TGTGCCACCAGCAGACTTAAAACTAGCGGGAGGGCCGGCGGGGAGCTGTTTTTT.

The chain recombines TRBV6-2 or TRBV6-3 with TRBJ2-3, with 9 bases matching TRBD2. CDR3 length equals 17 residues. In germline, CDR1 is MNHEY, CDR2 SVGEGT. V was clipped by 3 bases and J by 0 bases; unmatched bases: 7. The CDR3 is CASSYVSGRSSTDTQYF. The CDR3 DNA is TGTGCCAGCAGTTATGTGAGCGGGAGGTCTAGCACAGATACGCAGTATTTT.

The rearrangement links TRBV11-3 to TRBJ2-1, with no clear D. Germline V gene sequence: CDR1 SGHNT, CDR2 YENEEA. The ends were cut back, 4 bases at V and 8 bases at J, with 6 bases in the middle. The CDR3 consists of 11 residues. CDR3 sequence (DNA): TGTGCCAGCAGCTACGGGTATGAGCAGTTCTTC. This gives the protein CASSYGYEQFF.

This clone was picked up one time. J is TRBJ1-1 and V is TRBV6-4, with D maybe TRBD1 (5 bases). Trimming pared 4 bases from V and 4 bases from J, leaving 16 bases between. Per the germline V gene, CDR1 is MRHNA and CDR2 is SNTAGT. The CDR3 totals 15 residues. CDR3 bases: TGTGCCAGCAGTGGACTTAGGGGTGACAGCACTGAAGCTTTCTTT. Its protein product is CASSGLRGDSTEAFF.

The chain employs TRBV7-2 and TRBJ1-6; D gene ambiguous. This CDR3 comprises 14 residues. Trimming removed 1 base at V and 9 bases at J, with 10 bases between. CDR1 SGHTA and CDR2 FQGNSA come from the germline V gene. This CDR3 is CASSLDGSGSPLHF. The CDR3 nucleotides are TGTGCCAGCAGCTTAGACGGGTCGGGTTCACCCCTCCACTTT.

The chain couples TRBV19 to TRBJ1-5, with 9 positions matching TRBD1. The CDR3 contains 18 residues. CDR1 and CDR2 (germline): LNHDA, SQIVND (reference sequence). With V trimmed by 4 bases and J by 3 bases, 13 bases remained unmatched. CDR3 sequence: CASSTFRTGAGFNQPQHF. CDR3 sequence (DNA): TGTGCCAGTAGTACCTTTAGGACAGGGGCGGGCTTCAATCAGCCCCAGCATTTT.

The rearrangement links TRBV6-5 to TRBJ1-2; weak D call: TRBD1 (5 bases). CDR3 length equals 13 residues. Germline CDR1 and CDR2: MNHEY and SVGAGI. Between the trimmed V and J ends, which lost 7 bases and 3 bases, there was a span of 12 bases. The DNA for the CDR3 is TGTGCCAGCAATCCTGGGGGGGACTATGGCTACACCTTC. Translation gives CASNPGGDYGYTF.

The gene calls are TRBV9 and TRBJ1-2, with TRBD1 matching over 7 bases. The germline gives CDR1 SGDLS, CDR2 YYNGEE. After removal of 4 bases from V and 10 bases from J, the junction contained 7 bases not matched to a gene. This CDR3 comprises 12 residues. The CDR3 nucleotides are TGTGCCAGCAGCCCGGGGACAGTCCCCTACACCTTC. Translated, it gives CASSPGTVPYTF.

J is TRBJ1-2 and V is TRBV7-9; TRBD1 agrees at 8 bases. CDR1 is SEHNR, CDR2 FQNEAQ, per germline (reference sequence). The CDR3 spans 16 residues. V trimming: 1 base; J trimming: 4 bases; junction bases outside the gene matches: 8. The CDR3 sequence: CASSLVERQGAYGYTF. The CDR3 nucleotides are TGTGCCAGCAGCTTAGTAGAACGGCAGGGGGCCTATGGCTACACCTTC. The full variable domain, with the rest looked up from reference TRBV7-9 and TRBJ1-2, is DTGVSQNPRHKITKRGQNVTFRCDPISEHNRLYWYRQTLGQGPEFLTYFQNEAQLEKSRLLSDRFSAERPKGSFSTLEIQRTEQGDSAMYLCASSLVERQGAYGYTFGSGTRLTVV.

The genes are TRBV6-1 and TRBJ1-6; TRBD1 might be the D (5 bases). Trimming took 2 bases from V and 7 from J, leaving 12 bases between them. Germline-derived CDR1 and CDR2 are MNHNS and SASEGT. The CDR3 covers 15 residues. The CDR3 sequence is CASSERAGMNSPLHF. In nucleotides, the CDR3 is TGTGCCAGCAGTGAACGGGCAGGGATGAATTCACCCCTCCACTTT.

This clone has just a few counts. The J gene is TRBJ1-2, the V gene TRBV3-1 (or the pseudogene TRBV3-2); 7 nucleotides align to TRBD1. The V and J ends lost 0 bases and 6 bases, in that order; junction bases with no gene match: 13. CDR1 and CDR2 from the germline V gene are LGHDT and YNNKEL (reference sequence). The CDR3 runs to 17 residues. In DNA, the CDR3 is TGTGCCAGCAGCCAAGATTCGATAACAGGGGCGCGCAATGGCTACACCTTC. Residues: CASSQDSITGARNGYTF.

This clone was observed once. The chain has TRBV7-2 and TRBJ2-7, with D tentatively TRBD1 (5 bases). This CDR3 contains 15 residues. V lost 5 bases to trimming and J lost 0 bases, with 14 bases between them. The germline V gene encodes CDR1 SGHTA and CDR2 FQGNSA. The DNA of the CDR3 is TGTGCCAGCAGCCCCCAGAAAGGGGCCTCCTACGAGCAGTACTTC. Translating it yields CASSPQKGASYEQYF. Drawing the rest from reference TRBV7-2 and TRBJ2-7, the complete variable domain is GAGVSQSPSNKVTEKGKDVELRCDPISGHTALYWYRQSLGQGLEFLIYFQGNSAPDKSGLPSDRFSAERTGGSVSTLTIQRTQQEDSAVYLCASSPQKGASYEQYFGPGTRLTVT.

This clone came up once. This chain links TRBV13 with TRBJ2-2, with 9 bases matching TRBD1. V shed 4 bases and J 7 bases; nucleotides not matched to a gene: 19. CDR1 is PRHDT and CDR2 is FYEKMQ in the germline V gene (reference sequence). The CDR3 length is 19 residues. DNA of the CDR3: TGTGCCAGCAGCTCGCCCCTTCTGGACAGGGGTCAATCGAGCGGGGAGCTGTTTTTT. Its translation: CASSSPLLDRGQSSGELFF.